This entry lists 18 T cell receptor beta chains sequenced from one sample in a study of blood T cell repertoires in COVID-19. TCRdb keeps only in-frame clones here, not all; method: immunoSEQ multiplex PCR. The profile shows around 300,000 clones, roughly 91% of them singletons. Sequenced sample: PBMCs or T cells enriched from blood (not recorded which). Receptors originate from a woman aged 25 to 39 who had recovered from COVID-19.

V gene TRBV4-2 combines with J gene TRBJ2-3; D is unresolved. CDR1 and CDR2 from the germline V gene are LGHNA and YNFKEQ. The CDR3 runs to 15 residues. V was cut by 0 bases and J by 2 bases, with 9 bases left in between. The CDR3 reads CASSQEVSYTDTQYF. The CDR3 nucleotides are TGTGCCAGCAGCCAAGAGGTTAGTTACACAGATACGCAGTATTTT.

This clone came up once. V and J are TRBV7-9 and TRBJ1-5, with D perhaps matching TRBD1 (5 bases). CDR1 and CDR2 from the germline V gene are SEHNR and FQNEAQ (reference sequence). CDR3 length: 18 residues. Trimming pared 7 bases from V and 6 bases from J, leaving 28 bases between. CDR3: CASTPLGETGPRSQPQHF. CDR3 DNA: TGTGCCAGCACCCCTTTAGGGGAAACAGGTCCCCGAAGTCAGCCCCAGCATTTT.

CDR3 in amino acids: CTSSLVGGDSPLHF. The CDR3 DNA follows: TGTACCAGCAGCCTTGTGGGAGGGGATTCACCCCTCCACTTT. The gene calls are TRBV7-2 and TRBJ1-6; maybe TRBD1 (5 bases). CDR1 and CDR2 (germline): SGHTA, FQGNSA. V was pared by 5 bases and J by 8 bases, with 13 bases between. The CDR3 covers 14 residues.

The J gene is TRBJ1-2, the V gene TRBV25-1; D is unresolved. V lost 1 base to trimming and J lost 5 bases, with 17 bases between them. CDR3 length: 16 residues. Germline V gene data show CDR1 as MGHDK and CDR2 as SYGVNS. The CDR3 loop is CASSELTPVNLYGYTF. The CDR3 nucleotides read TGTGCCAGCAGTGAATTAACACCCGTTAACCTTTATGGCTACACCTTC.

This sequence joins TRBV6-5 and TRBJ1-2; D unresolved. Germline V gene lookup returns CDR1 MNHEY and CDR2 SVGAGI. CDR3 size: 15 residues. The V end was cut by 2 bases, the J end by 2 bases, with 12 bases between. CDR3 protein: CASSYELGSNYGYTF. In nucleotides, the CDR3 is TGTGCCAGCAGTTACGAGCTGGGCTCCAACTATGGCTACACCTTC.

This rearrangement joins TRBV7-6 to TRBJ2-7, with 8 bases lining up with TRBD2. CDR1 is SGHVS, CDR2 FNYEAQ, per germline. V trimming: 1 base; J trimming: 2 bases; junction bases outside the gene matches: 7. The CDR3 loop spans 16 amino acids. The CDR3 reads CASSLVRGGSAYEQYF. CDR3 DNA sequence: TGTGCCAGCAGCTTAGTACGGGGGGGGTCAGCCTACGAGCAGTACTTC.

The chain recombines TRBV11-2 with TRBJ1-1; D is undetermined. The ends were cut back, 3 bases at V and 0 bases at J, with 2 bases in the middle. The CDR3 spans 12 residues. In germline, CDR1 is SGHAT, CDR2 FQNNGV. CDR3 protein: CASSFMNTEAFF. CDR3 bases: TGTGCCAGCAGCTTTATGAACACTGAAGCTTTCTTT.

V usage is TRBV6-5 and J usage is TRBJ1-6; tentative D call: TRBD1 (6 bases). Germline V gene data show CDR1 as MNHEY and CDR2 as SVGAGI. This CDR3 is built from 15 residues. V lost 4 bases and J lost 6, with 13 bases in between. The CDR3 is CASSSQGVGNSPLHF. The CDR3, as DNA: TGTGCCAGCAGTTCACAGGGTGTCGGTAATTCACCCCTCCACTTT.

The chain employs TRBV15 and TRBJ2-7; a weak D match, TRBD1 (5 bases). The CDR3 length is 15 residues. V lost 0 bases to trimming and J lost 0 bases, with 9 bases between them. The germline V gene has CDR1 LNHNV and CDR2 YYDKDF (reference sequence). CDR3 region: CATSRDGAYSYEQYF. The CDR3 region has the DNA TGTGCCACCAGCAGAGATGGGGCTTACTCCTACGAGCAGTACTTC.

This chain uses TRBV9 with TRBJ1-3, with D unresolved. Trimming left V 7 bases short and J 0 bases short, with 14 bases between. The CDR3 loop spans 15 amino acids. From germline, CDR1 is SGDLS and CDR2 YYNGEE. The CDR3 here is CASSPKYSSGNTIYF. The CDR3 region has the DNA TGTGCCAGCTCCCCCAAATATAGCTCTGGAAACACCATATATTTT.

The chain uses TRBV2 and TRBJ2-1, with unresolved D. CDR1 is SNHLY, CDR2 FYNNEI, per germline. Trimming left V 6 bases short and J 5 bases short, with 5 bases between. The CDR3 runs to 11 residues. DNA for the CDR3: TGTGCCAGCAGCCTTAACAATGAGCAGTTCTTC. Translation: CASSLNNEQFF. The entire variable domain, with the rest obtained from reference TRBV2 and TRBJ2-1, is as follows: EPEVTQTPSHQVTQMGQEVILRCVPISNHLYFYWYRQILGQKVEFLVSFYNNEISEKSEIFDDQFSVERPDGSNFTLKIRSTKLEDSAMYFCASSLNNEQFFGPGTRLTVL.

This sequence joins TRBV20-1 and TRBJ2-3; D gene unclear. Germline lookup yields CDR1 DFQATT and CDR2 SNEGSKA (reference sequence). The CDR3 length is 14 residues. V lost 3 bases and J 4 bases, leaving 14 bases between the germline ends. This CDR3 is CSASSSYDSDTQYF. DNA of the CDR3: TGCAGTGCTAGTTCCAGTTATGACTCAGATACGCAGTATTTT.

The gene calls are TRBV2 and TRBJ2-3, with TRBD1 identical over 7 bases. In germline, CDR1 is SNHLY, CDR2 FYNNEI. The CDR3 is 16 amino acids. Trimming took 7 bases from V and 2 from J; bases not matched to a gene: 12. The CDR3 region has the DNA TGTGCCAGCACAAGACAGGGCTTGGGCTACACAGATACGCAGTATTTT. It translates to CASTRQGLGYTDTQYF.

The chain links TRBV4-2 to TRBJ2-7; D is unresolved. The CDR3 extends over 15 amino acids. Germline V CDR1 and CDR2: LGHNA, YNFKEQ. V lost 4 bases and J lost 1, with 14 bases in between. CDR3 region: CASSLGAASSYEQYF. The CDR3, as DNA: TGTGCCAGCAGCCTCGGAGCAGCGAGTTCCTACGAGCAGTACTTC.

The chain combines TRBV27 with TRBJ2-2; D is uncertain. Germline-derived CDR1 and CDR2 are MNHEY and SMNVEV (reference sequence). The CDR3 contains 11 residues. Trimming took off 5 bases at V and 6 bases at J, with 4 bases between the two ends. The CDR3 loop reads CASSSSGELFF. CDR3 DNA: TGTGCCAGCAGTAGCTCCGGGGAGCTGTTTTTT.

The chain uses TRBV2 and TRBJ2-2; TRBD1 is a possible D gene (6 bases). The CDR3 spans 17 residues. Trimming left V 3 bases short and J 3 bases short, with 17 bases between. The germline V gene has CDR1 SNHLY and CDR2 FYNNEI. The chain's CDR3 is CASSDNHRALDTGELFF. For the CDR3, the DNA is TGTGCCAGCAGTGATAACCACAGGGCTCTGGACACCGGGGAGCTGTTTTTT.

The rearrangement links TRBV27 to TRBJ2-3; D is ambiguous. V lost 2 bases and J lost 1, with 7 bases in between. Germline V gene lookup returns CDR1 MNHEY and CDR2 SMNVEV (reference sequence). CDR3 length equals 14 residues. The CDR3 here is CASSLDGGTDTQYF. The CDR3 region has the DNA TGTGCCAGCAGTTTAGACGGAGGCACAGATACGCAGTATTTT.

The V call is TRBV3-1 (or the pseudogene TRBV3-2), the J call TRBJ2-3, with D unclear. Trimming shortened V by 0 bases and J by 2 bases, and 6 bases separated the two germline ends. The CDR3 contains 14 residues. Germline assignment: CDR1 LGHDT and CDR2 YNNKEL (reference sequence). Here the CDR3 reads CASSQDEYTDTQYF. CDR3 sequence (DNA): TGTGCCAGCAGCCAAGACGAGTACACAGATACGCAGTATTTT.